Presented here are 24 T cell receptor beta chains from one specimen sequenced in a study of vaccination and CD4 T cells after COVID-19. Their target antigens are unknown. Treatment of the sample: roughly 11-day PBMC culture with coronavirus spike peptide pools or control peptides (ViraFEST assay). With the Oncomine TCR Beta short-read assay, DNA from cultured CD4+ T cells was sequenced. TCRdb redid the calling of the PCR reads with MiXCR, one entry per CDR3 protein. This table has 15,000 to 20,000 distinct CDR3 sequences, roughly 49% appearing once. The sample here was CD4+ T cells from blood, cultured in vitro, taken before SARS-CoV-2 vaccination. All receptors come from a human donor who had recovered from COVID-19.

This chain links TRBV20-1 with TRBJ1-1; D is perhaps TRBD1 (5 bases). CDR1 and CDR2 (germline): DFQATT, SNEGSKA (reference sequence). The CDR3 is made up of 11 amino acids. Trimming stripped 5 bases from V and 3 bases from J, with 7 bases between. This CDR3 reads CSALGDTEAFF. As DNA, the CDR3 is TGCAGTGCTTTAGGGGACACTGAAGCTTTCTTT.

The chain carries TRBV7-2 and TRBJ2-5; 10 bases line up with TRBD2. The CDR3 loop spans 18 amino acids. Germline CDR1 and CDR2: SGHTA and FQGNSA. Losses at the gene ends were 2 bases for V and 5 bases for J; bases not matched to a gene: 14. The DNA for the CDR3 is TGTGCCAGCAGCTTACGGTCTGTAATAGCGGGAGGAGGCGAGACCCAGTACTTC. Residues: CASSLRSVIAGGGETQYF.

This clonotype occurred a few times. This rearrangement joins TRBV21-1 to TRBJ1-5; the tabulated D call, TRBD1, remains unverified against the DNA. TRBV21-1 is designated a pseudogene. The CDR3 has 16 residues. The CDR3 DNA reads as TGTGCCAGCAGCAAAGGAGGGACAGGGGGGAATCAGCCCCAGCATTTT. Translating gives CASSKGGTGGNQPQHF.

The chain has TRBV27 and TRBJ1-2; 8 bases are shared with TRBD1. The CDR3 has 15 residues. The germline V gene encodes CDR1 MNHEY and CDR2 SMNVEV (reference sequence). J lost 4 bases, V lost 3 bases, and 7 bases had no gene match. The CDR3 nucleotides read TGTGCCAGCAGTTTCCTAGGACAGGGTGGCTATGGCTACACCTTC. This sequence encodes CASSFLGQGGYGYTF.

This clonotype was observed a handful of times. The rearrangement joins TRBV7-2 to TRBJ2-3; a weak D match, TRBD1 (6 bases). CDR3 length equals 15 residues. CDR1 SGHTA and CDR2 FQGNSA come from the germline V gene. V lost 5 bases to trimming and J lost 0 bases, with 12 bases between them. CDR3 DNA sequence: TGTGCCAGCAGCGGTGGGGGCTGGAGCACAGATACGCAGTATTTT. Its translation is CASSGGGWSTDTQYF.

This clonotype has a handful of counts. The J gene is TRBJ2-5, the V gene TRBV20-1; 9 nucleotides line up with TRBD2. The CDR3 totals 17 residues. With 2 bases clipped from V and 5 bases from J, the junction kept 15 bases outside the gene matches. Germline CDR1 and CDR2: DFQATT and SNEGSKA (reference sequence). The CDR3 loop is CSARKQSGRGGVETQYF. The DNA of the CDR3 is TGCAGTGCTAGAAAGCAATCCGGGCGGGGGGGCGTTGAGACCCAGTACTTC.

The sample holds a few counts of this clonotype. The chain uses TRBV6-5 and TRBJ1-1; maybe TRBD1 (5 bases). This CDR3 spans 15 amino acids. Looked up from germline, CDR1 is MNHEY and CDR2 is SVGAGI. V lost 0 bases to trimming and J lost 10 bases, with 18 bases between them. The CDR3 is CASSYSTPGRGRAFF. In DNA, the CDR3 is TGTGCCAGCAGTTACTCGACCCCAGGGAGAGGTAGAGCTTTCTTT.

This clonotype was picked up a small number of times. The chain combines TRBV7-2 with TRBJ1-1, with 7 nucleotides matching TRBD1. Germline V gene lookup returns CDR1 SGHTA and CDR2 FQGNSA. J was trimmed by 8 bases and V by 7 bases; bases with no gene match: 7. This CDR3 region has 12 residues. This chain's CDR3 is CASTSGGLEAFF. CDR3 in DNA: TGTGCCAGCACCTCAGGGGGACTGGAAGCTTTCTTT.

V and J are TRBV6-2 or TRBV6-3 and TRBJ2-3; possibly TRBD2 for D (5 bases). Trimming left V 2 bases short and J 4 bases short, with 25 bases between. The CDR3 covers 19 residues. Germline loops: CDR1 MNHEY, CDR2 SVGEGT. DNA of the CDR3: TGTGCCAGCAGTTACGTCCAGGAGGTGACCCTGTGGGTGGCAGATACGCAGTATTTT. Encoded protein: CASSYVQEVTLWVADTQYF.

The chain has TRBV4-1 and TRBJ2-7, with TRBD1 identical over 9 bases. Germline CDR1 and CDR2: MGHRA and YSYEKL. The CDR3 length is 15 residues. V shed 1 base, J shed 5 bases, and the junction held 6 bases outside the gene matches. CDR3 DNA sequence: TGCGCCAGCAGCCAAGTCGGACAGGGGAGGAACGAGCAGTACTTC. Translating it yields CASSQVGQGRNEQYF.

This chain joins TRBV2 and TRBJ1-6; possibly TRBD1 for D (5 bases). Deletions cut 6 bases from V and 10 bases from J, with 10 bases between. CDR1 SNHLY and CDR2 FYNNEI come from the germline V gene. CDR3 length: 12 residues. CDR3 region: CASSRVSSPLHF. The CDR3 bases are TGTGCCAGCAGCAGGGTGTCATCACCCCTCCACTTT.

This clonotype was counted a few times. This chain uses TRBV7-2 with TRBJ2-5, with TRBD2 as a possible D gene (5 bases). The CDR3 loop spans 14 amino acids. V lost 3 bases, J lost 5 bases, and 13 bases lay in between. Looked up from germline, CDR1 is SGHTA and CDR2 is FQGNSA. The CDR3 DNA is TGTGCCAGCAGCTTGGCTAGAGGGCGGGAGACCCAGTACTTC. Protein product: CASSLARGRETQYF.

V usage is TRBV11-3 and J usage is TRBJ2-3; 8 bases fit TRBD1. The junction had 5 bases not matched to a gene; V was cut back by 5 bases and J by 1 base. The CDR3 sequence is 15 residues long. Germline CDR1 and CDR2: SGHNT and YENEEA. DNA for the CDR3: TGTGCCAGCAGCCCAGGGGGCGGCGGCACAGATACGCAGTATTTT. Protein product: CASSPGGGGTDTQYF.

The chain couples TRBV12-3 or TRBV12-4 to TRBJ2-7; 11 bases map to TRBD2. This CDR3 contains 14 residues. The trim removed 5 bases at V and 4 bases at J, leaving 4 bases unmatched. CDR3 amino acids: CASSEGLAVYEQYF. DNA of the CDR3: TGTGCCAGCAGTGAGGGACTAGCGGTGTACGAGCAGTACTTC.

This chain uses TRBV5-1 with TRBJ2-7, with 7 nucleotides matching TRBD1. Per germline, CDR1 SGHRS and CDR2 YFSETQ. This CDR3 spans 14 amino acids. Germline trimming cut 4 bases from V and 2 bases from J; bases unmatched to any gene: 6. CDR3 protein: CASSPTGNTYEQYF. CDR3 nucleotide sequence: TGCGCCAGCAGCCCGACAGGGAACACCTACGAGCAGTACTTC.

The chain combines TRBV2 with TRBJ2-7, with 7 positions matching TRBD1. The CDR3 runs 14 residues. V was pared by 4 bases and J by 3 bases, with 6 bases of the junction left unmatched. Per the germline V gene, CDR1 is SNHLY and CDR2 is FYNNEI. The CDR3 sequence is CASSVPGQIYEQYF. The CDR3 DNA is TGTGCCAGCAGTGTACCGGGACAGATCTACGAGCAGTACTTC.

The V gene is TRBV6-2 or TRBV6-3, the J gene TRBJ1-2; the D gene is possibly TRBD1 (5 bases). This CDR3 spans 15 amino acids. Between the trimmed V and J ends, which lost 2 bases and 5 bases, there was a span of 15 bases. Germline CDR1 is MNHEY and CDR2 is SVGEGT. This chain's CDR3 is CASSYTAGTLYGYTF. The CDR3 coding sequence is TGTGCCAGCAGTTACACAGCCGGGACCCTTTATGGCTACACCTTC.

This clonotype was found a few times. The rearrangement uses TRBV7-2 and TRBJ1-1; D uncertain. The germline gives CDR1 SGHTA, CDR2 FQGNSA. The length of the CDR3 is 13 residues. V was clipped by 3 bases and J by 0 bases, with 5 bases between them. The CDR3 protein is CASSFTMNTEAFF. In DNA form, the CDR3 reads TGTGCCAGCAGCTTCACGATGAACACTGAAGCTTTCTTT.

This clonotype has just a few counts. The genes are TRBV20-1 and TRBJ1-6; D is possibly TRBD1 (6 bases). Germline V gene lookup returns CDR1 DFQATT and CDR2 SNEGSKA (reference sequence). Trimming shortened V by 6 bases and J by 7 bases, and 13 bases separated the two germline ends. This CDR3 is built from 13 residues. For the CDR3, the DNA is TGCAGTGCAGAACGGACAGAGAATTCACCCCTCCACTTT. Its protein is CSAERTENSPLHF.

CDR3 protein: CASSRDRGNQPQHF. The CDR3 nucleotides are TGTGCCAGCAGCCGTGACAGGGGGAATCAGCCCCAGCATTTT. V and J are TRBV6-2 or TRBV6-3 and TRBJ1-5; 9 bases match TRBD1. Trimming removed 6 bases from V and 4 bases from J; junction bases left unmatched: 4. CDR3 length: 14 residues. Germline V gene lookup returns CDR1 MNHEY and CDR2 SVGEGT.

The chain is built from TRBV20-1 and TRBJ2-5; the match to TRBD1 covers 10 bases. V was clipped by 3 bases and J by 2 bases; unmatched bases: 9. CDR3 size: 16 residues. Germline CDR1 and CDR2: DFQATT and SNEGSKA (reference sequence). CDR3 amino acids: CSASDAGTGDQETQYF. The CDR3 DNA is TGCAGTGCTAGTGACGCCGGGACAGGGGATCAAGAGACCCAGTACTTC.

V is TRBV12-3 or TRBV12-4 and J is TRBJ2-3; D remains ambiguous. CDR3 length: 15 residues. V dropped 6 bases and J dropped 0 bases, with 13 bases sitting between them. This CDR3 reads CASRIGPLSTDTQYF. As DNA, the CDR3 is TGTGCCAGCAGAATCGGGCCGTTGAGCACAGATACGCAGTATTTT.

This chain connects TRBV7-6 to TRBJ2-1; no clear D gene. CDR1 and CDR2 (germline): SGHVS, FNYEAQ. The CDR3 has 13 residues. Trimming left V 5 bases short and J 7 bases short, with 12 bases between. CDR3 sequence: CASSQRLGNEQFF. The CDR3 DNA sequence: TGTGCCAGCAGCCAAAGGCTGGGAAATGAGCAGTTCTTC.

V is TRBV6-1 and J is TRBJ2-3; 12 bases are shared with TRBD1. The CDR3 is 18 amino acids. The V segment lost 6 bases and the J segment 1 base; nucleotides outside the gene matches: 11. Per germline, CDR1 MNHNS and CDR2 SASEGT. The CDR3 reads CASRRGTGGYLRTDTQYF. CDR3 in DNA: TGTGCCAGCAGGCGCGGGACAGGGGGCTATCTACGCACAGATACGCAGTATTTT.